These 28 T cell receptor beta chains were all obtained from the same sample, sequenced in a study of T cell repertoires in cytomegalovirus infection. TCRdb analysed the reads with MiXCR anew, one entry per CDR3 protein. The sample includes about 490,000 distinct CDR3 sequences, less than 30% of them seen just once. The sequenced sample consisted of PBMCs. Every receptor here comes from a human donor in good health (CMV status not recorded). Some clones in this sample may be carry-over from other donors' samples.

Concerning this clonotype itself: One base away lies a much larger clone, so this may be a sequencing read error. V is TRBV7-2 and J is TRBJ2-6, with 8 bases identical to TRBD1. The germline CDR1 and CDR2 sequences are SGHTA and FQGNSA. The CDR3 runs 17 residues. CDR3 DNA: TGTGCCACCGCGATACAGGGGGTCAGTGGTGGGGCCAACATCCTGACTTTC. Translating it yields CATAIQGVSGGANILTF.

The gene calls are TRBV20-1 and TRBJ1-5; perhaps TRBD1 as D (5 bases). The ends were cut back, 0 bases at V and 0 bases at J, with 15 bases in the middle. The CDR3 has 17 amino acids. Germline assignment: CDR1 DFQATT and CDR2 SNEGSKA (reference sequence). The DNA of the CDR3 is TGCAGTGCTAGAGAAGAGACAGTTGGTTTTAGCAATCAGCCCCAGCATTTT. Translating gives CSAREETVGFSNQPQHF.

V gene TRBV20-1 combines with J gene TRBJ2-1; 10 bases line up with TRBD2. The germline gives CDR1 DFQATT, CDR2 SNEGSKA (reference sequence). The ends lost 2 bases at V and 4 bases at J; junction bases unmatched: 2. The CDR3 covers 14 residues. Here the CDR3 DNA reads TGCAGTGCTAGACTAGCGGGAGATTACAATGAGCAGTTCTTC. It is translated as CSARLAGDYNEQFF.

This clonotype showed up just a few times. The chain has TRBV27 and TRBJ2-3; D might be TRBD1 (6 bases). Trimming shortened V by 6 bases and J by 0 bases, and 19 bases separated the two germline ends. The CDR3 extends over 17 amino acids. Germline values: CDR1 MNHEY, CDR2 SMNVEV (reference sequence). The CDR3 DNA reads TGTGCCAGCAGAAACAGGGCAGTCGGACCCAGCACAGATACGCAGTATTTT. As protein: CASRNRAVGPSTDTQYF.

This clonotype was picked up many times. The chain links TRBV7-2 to TRBJ2-3, with TRBD2 identical over 12 bases. From germline, CDR1 is SGHTA and CDR2 FQGNSA. Losses at the gene ends were 1 base for V and 6 bases for J; bases not matched to a gene: 5. The CDR3 runs 16 residues. CDR3 bases: TGTGCCAGCAGCTTAGGTCCTAGCGGGAGGGGTGATACGCAGTATTTT. Translation gives CASSLGPSGRGDTQYF.

V usage is TRBV14 and J usage is TRBJ1-5; D is possibly TRBD1 (6 bases). V lost 0 bases to trimming and J lost 0 bases, with 18 bases between them. The CDR3 extends over 19 amino acids. The germline V gene has CDR1 SGHDN and CDR2 FVKESK. The CDR3 DNA reads TGTGCCAGCAGCCAAGAAGGTTTTCCCGGACAGTATAGCAATCAGCCCCAGCATTTT. Amino acids: CASSQEGFPGQYSNQPQHF.

V usage is TRBV7-9 and J usage is TRBJ1-1; a weak D match, TRBD1 (5 bases). The V gene's germline CDR1 is SEHNR and CDR2 FQNEAQ (reference sequence). Trimming cost V 0 bases and J 3 bases, with 11 bases left between them. The CDR3 loop spans 15 amino acids. CDR3 residues: CASSLAGGDDTEAFF. The CDR3 coding sequence is TGTGCCAGCAGCTTAGCTGGGGGGGACGACACTGAAGCTTTCTTT.

This clonotype has just a few counts. The chain links TRBV29-1 to TRBJ2-7; 7 bases fit TRBD2. V shed 0 bases, J shed 2 bases, and the junction held 7 bases outside the gene matches. Germline-derived CDR1 and CDR2 are SQVTM and ANQGSEA. This CDR3 region has 15 residues. CDR3 sequence: CSVEERSSGTYEQYF. CDR3 nucleotide sequence: TGCAGCGTTGAAGAGAGGTCTAGCGGAACCTACGAGCAGTACTTC.

V is TRBV6-5 and J is TRBJ2-5, with 12 bases that match TRBD2. Unmatched junction bases numbered 5, after V lost 2 bases and J lost 4 bases. The CDR3 extends over 16 amino acids. The germline CDR1 and CDR2 sequences are MNHEY and SVGAGI. CDR3 sequence (DNA): TGTGCCAGCAGTTACCTGCCGGGACTAGCGGGAGAGACCCAGTACTTC. Its translation is CASSYLPGLAGETQYF.

The chain combines TRBV7-9 with TRBJ1-5; TRBD1 matches at 7 bases. Trimming took 4 bases from V and 1 from J; bases not matched to a gene: 10. CDR3 size: 17 residues. Germline CDR1 SEHNR, CDR2 FQNEAQ (reference sequence). The CDR3 reads CASSSSDRDGSNQPQHF. CDR3 in DNA: TGTGCCAGCAGCTCGTCAGACAGGGACGGGAGCAATCAGCCCCAGCATTTT.

This clonotype was observed a handful of times. V usage is TRBV6-6 and J usage is TRBJ2-7, with 10 positions matching TRBD2. Germline V CDR1 and CDR2: MNHNY, SVGAGI (reference sequence). The CDR3 length is 15 residues. With V trimmed by 4 bases and J by 2 bases, 5 bases remained unmatched. CDR3 loop: CASSWISGRTYEQYF. CDR3 DNA: TGTGCCAGCAGTTGGATTAGCGGGAGGACCTACGAGCAGTACTTC.

This sequence joins TRBV3-1 and TRBJ2-5; TRBD1 agrees at 9 bases. CDR1 and CDR2 (germline): LGHDT, YNNKEL (reference sequence). This CDR3 has 16 amino acids. The J segment lost 4 bases and the V segment lost 4 bases, leaving 10 bases of the junction unmatched. The CDR3: CASSLPGQGSGETQYF. The CDR3 coding sequence is TGTGCCAGCAGCCTTCCGGGACAGGGATCGGGAGAGACCCAGTACTTC.

The gene calls are TRBV5-1 and TRBJ2-1, with TRBD2 matching 8 bases. The germline V gene has CDR1 SGHRS and CDR2 YFSETQ. The CDR3 runs to 15 residues. V was pared by 2 bases and J by 7 bases, with 8 bases of the junction left unmatched. CDR3 amino acids: CASSLLAVTLNEQFF. CDR3 coding DNA: TGCGCCAGCAGCTTACTAGCGGTAACGTTGAATGAGCAGTTCTTC.

The chain joins TRBV7-2 to TRBJ2-1; 10 bases match TRBD2. The CDR3 consists of 13 residues. CDR1 SGHTA and CDR2 FQGNSA come from the germline V gene. The trim removed 6 bases at V and 9 bases at J, leaving 5 bases unmatched. DNA for the CDR3: TGTGCCAGCAGGGTAGCGGGGGGCTTTGAGCAGTTCTTC. This gives the protein CASRVAGGFEQFF.

This rearrangement joins TRBV28 to TRBJ2-3; TRBD2 matches at 10 bases. Germline loops: CDR1 MDHEN, CDR2 SYDVKM. This CDR3 has 16 residues. V was clipped by 3 bases and J by 4 bases; unmatched bases: 7. Written as DNA, the CDR3 is TGTGCCAGCAGTTTGGGCGCTAGCGGGAGAGCAGATACGCAGTATTTT. This codes for CASSLGASGRADTQYF. Complete variable domain (other parts from reference TRBV28 and TRBJ2-3): DVKVTQSSRYLVKRTGEKVFLECVQDMDHENMFWYRQDPGLGLRLIYFSYDVKMKEKGDIPEGYSVSREKKERFSLILESASTNQTSMYLCASSLGASGRADTQYFGPGTRLTVL.

The chain links TRBV11-2 to TRBJ1-2, with TRBD1 as a possible D gene (5 bases). Germline assignment: CDR1 SGHAT and CDR2 FQNNGV. The V and J ends lost 1 base and 4 bases respectively, with 16 bases between them. This CDR3 is 16 amino acids long. Here the CDR3 reads CASSLVGGHTIYGYTF. The DNA of the CDR3 is TGTGCCAGCAGCTTAGTAGGCGGACACACGATCTATGGCTACACCTTC.

The chain is built from TRBV7-6 and TRBJ2-7; 8 nucleotides line up with TRBD1. Trimming at V came to 7 bases and at J to 3 bases, leaving 8 bases not matched to a gene. Germline values: CDR1 SGHVS, CDR2 FNYEAQ. CDR3 length: 14 amino acids. This chain's CDR3 is CASTVGQEYYEQYF. The CDR3 DNA follows: TGTGCCAGCACCGTGGGACAGGAGTACTACGAGCAGTACTTC.

This chain uses TRBV18 with TRBJ2-3, with D possibly TRBD2 on 6 matching bases. Per germline, CDR1 KGHSH and CDR2 LQKENI. This CDR3 is 16 amino acids long. V was pared by 4 bases and J by 2 bases, with 16 bases between. For the CDR3, the DNA is TGTGCCAGCTCACTTGAGGGACTGACCGCCACAGATACGCAGTATTTT. Translating it yields CASSLEGLTATDTQYF. The variable domain in full, with the rest retrieved from reference TRBV18 and TRBJ2-3, is NAGVMQNPRHLVRRRGQEARLRCSPMKGHSHVYWYRQLPEEGLKFMVYLQKENIIDESGMPKERFSAEFPKEGPSILRIQQVVRGDSAAYFCASSLEGLTATDTQYFGPGTRLTVL.

This clonotype was picked up many times. The chain is built from TRBV7-2 and TRBJ1-3; tentatively, D is TRBD1 (5 bases). The CDR3 contains 13 residues. Per the germline V gene, CDR1 is SGHTA and CDR2 is FQGNSA. With 4 bases removed from V and 2 bases from J, the gap between germline ends came to 6 bases. The CDR3 region has the DNA TGTGCCAGCAGCTCGGGGCCTGGAAACACCATATATTTT. It is translated as CASSSGPGNTIYF. The entire variable domain, with the rest obtained from reference TRBV7-2 and TRBJ1-3, is as follows: GAGVSQSPSNKVTEKGKDVELRCDPISGHTALYWYRQSLGQGLEFLIYFQGNSAPDKSGLPSDRFSAERTGGSVSTLTIQRTQQEDSAVYLCASSSGPGNTIYFGEGSWLTVV.

The rearrangement links TRBV5-6 to TRBJ1-1, with TRBD1 as a possible D gene (5 bases). Per germline, CDR1 SGHDT and CDR2 YYEEEE. The germline V and J ends were trimmed by 1 base and 1 base, with 14 bases remaining between them. The CDR3 spans 16 residues. Here the CDR3 reads CASSLLGVTENTEAFF. DNA for the CDR3: TGTGCCAGCAGCTTGTTGGGGGTAACCGAGAACACTGAAGCTTTCTTT.

This clonotype showed up just a few times. The chain has TRBV6-2 or TRBV6-3 and TRBJ2-3; no firm D call. Per the germline V gene, CDR1 is MNHEY and CDR2 is SVGEGT. Trimming took 6 bases from V and 3 from J, leaving 16 bases between them. The CDR3 is 15 residues long. CDR3 residues: CASRPPGTETDTQYF. The DNA of the CDR3 is TGTGCCAGCAGACCCCCCGGAACTGAGACAGATACGCAGTATTTT.

This clonotype was recorded a few times. This chain joins TRBV5-4 and TRBJ2-5, with 10 bases that match TRBD2. This CDR3 region has 15 residues. V gave up 4 bases and J gave up 5 bases; unmatched junction bases: 8. The germline CDR1 and CDR2 sequences are SGHNT and YYREEE (reference sequence). The CDR3 is CASSGSGRAGETQYF. DNA of the CDR3: TGTGCCAGCAGCGGGAGCGGGAGGGCGGGGGAGACCCAGTACTTC.

This clonotype has just a few counts. The rearrangement uses TRBV28 and TRBJ2-7; 8 bases align to TRBD2. Per germline, CDR1 MDHEN and CDR2 SYDVKM. There are 15 residues in the CDR3. The trim removed 4 bases at V and 4 bases at J, leaving 9 bases unmatched. CDR3 protein: CASSSPGTSPYEQYF. The CDR3 nucleotides are TGTGCCAGCAGTTCCCCCGGGACTAGTCCGTACGAGCAGTACTTC.

The chain combines TRBV2 with TRBJ1-5; 8 nucleotides align to TRBD1. The CDR3 totals 13 residues. Germline CDR1 SNHLY, CDR2 FYNNEI. Losses at the gene ends were 6 bases for V and 5 bases for J; bases not matched to a gene: 3. Here the CDR3 reads CASRQQGDQPQHF. In DNA, the CDR3 is TGTGCCAGCAGGCAACAGGGGGATCAGCCCCAGCATTTT.

This clonotype turned up a few times. V and J are TRBV7-9 and TRBJ2-6; D may be TRBD1 (6 bases). With 5 bases removed from V and 2 bases from J, the gap between germline ends came to 10 bases. CDR3 length equals 15 residues. CDR1 SEHNR and CDR2 FQNEAQ come from the germline V gene (reference sequence). Here the CDR3 reads CASSPTGTGANVLTF. CDR3 nucleotide sequence: TGTGCCAGCAGCCCCACAGGGACTGGGGCCAACGTCCTGACTTTC.

This clonotype was recorded a few times. The V gene is TRBV6-2 or TRBV6-3, the J gene TRBJ1-1, with TRBD1 identical over 7 bases. The J segment lost 8 bases and the V segment lost 0 bases, leaving 3 bases of the junction unmatched. Germline V gene data show CDR1 as MNHEY and CDR2 as SVGEGT. This CDR3 is built from 13 residues. The CDR3 here is CASSYSTGFEAFF. The CDR3 coding sequence is TGTGCCAGCAGTTACTCGACAGGGTTCGAAGCTTTCTTT.

The rearrangement joins TRBV10-3 to TRBJ2-3; D gene ambiguous. Trimming took 0 bases from V and 3 from J, leaving 1 base between them. This CDR3 contains 12 residues. Germline V CDR1 and CDR2: ENHRY, SYGVKD. CDR3: CAISESTDTQYF. The CDR3 coding sequence is TGTGCCATCAGTGAGTCGACAGATACGCAGTATTTT.

The chain combines TRBV6-5 with TRBJ2-7; 8 bases are shared with TRBD1. The V gene end was trimmed by 2 bases and the J gene end by 2 bases; junction bases not matched to a gene: 2. Germline-derived CDR1 and CDR2 are MNHEY and SVGAGI. The CDR3 contains 14 residues. For the CDR3, the DNA is TGTGCCAGCAGTTACGGACAGGGCACCTACGAGCAGTACTTC. It translates to CASSYGQGTYEQYF.